Listed below are T cell receptor beta chains from one sample, sequenced in a study of tumor and adjacent non-tumor tissue in lung cancer. TCRdb reanalysed the multiplex PCR reads using MiXCR and keeps one entry per CDR3 protein. The repertoire includes fewer than 85,000 distinct CDR3 sequences, around three quarters of them detected once, and roughly 27% sits in the top ten. The specimen sequenced was lung tumor tissue. The receptors originated from a man in his fifties or sixties with non-small cell lung cancer. Each CDR3 is given with its conserved first and last residue. Each record gives: V gene, D gene, clone size, J gene, CDR3 length, CDR3 DNA, CDR3 protein. A D gene is named only where the DNA matches it firmly. Some rows mark clone size as missing; the rest say once, few, many or name a class of expanded clone.

V: TRBV29-1; D: NA; size: NA; J: TRBJ2-5; length: 11; DNA: TGCAGCGGTAAGAGCCAAGAGACCCCGCACTTC; CDR3: CSGKSQETPHF
V: TRBV20-1; D: NA; size: NA; J: TRBJ1-6; length: 15; DNA: TGCACTGGAAAGGGGGGTAGCTCCTATAATTCACCCCTCCAATTT; CDR3: CTGKGGSSYNSPLQF
V: TRBV20-1; D: NA; size: NA; J: TRBJ2-3; length: 15; DNA: TGCAGTACTGATCCCCATCAAAGCGCCACAGATACTCAGTATTTT; CDR3: CSTDPHQSATDTQYF
V: TRBV27; D: NA; size: NA; J: TRBJ2-5; length: 12; DNA: TGTGCCAGCAGTTACAACGAAGAGACCCAGTACTTC; CDR3: CASSYNEETQYF
V: TRBV20-1; D: TRBD1; size: NA; J: TRBJ2-5; length: 16; DNA: TGCAATGCTAGGGGCTTTGGGACAGGGTCCTCAGAGACACAGTACTTC; CDR3: CNARGFGTGSSETQYF
V: TRBV20-1; D: TRBD2; size: NA; J: TRBJ2-1; length: 14; DNA: TGCAGTACTAGAGATCAAGGGACTAGCTATGTGCAGTTCTTC; CDR3: CSTRDQGTSYVQFF
V: TRBV6-1; D: NA; size: once; J: TRBJ2-2; length: 14; DNA: TGTGCCAGCCGGGACACCTCGAACACCTGGGAGTTGTTTTTT; CDR3: CASRDTSNTWELFF
V: TRBV28; D: NA; size: NA; J: TRBJ1-2; length: 11; DNA: TGTGCCAGCAGTTCAACCTATGGCTACGACTTC; CDR3: CASSSTYGYDF
V: TRBV5-1; D: TRBD1; size: NA; J: TRBJ1-1; length: 15; DNA: TGCGCCAGCTCTTTCGGGCGGGACAGGGTCACTGAAGCTTTCTTT; CDR3: CASSFGRDRVTEAFF
V: TRBV6-5; D: TRBD2; size: once; J: TRBJ2-7; length: 15; DNA: TGTGCCAGCAGTCACTCGAAGCGGGAGACGGACGAGCAGCACTTT; CDR3: CASSHSKRETDEQHF
V: TRBV6-1; D: TRBD2; size: NA; J: TRBJ2-7; length: 13; DNA: TGTGGCAGTGCTACTAGCGGGAGCTACGAGCAGTACTTC; CDR3: CGSATSGSYEQYF
V: TRBV20-1; D: NA; size: NA; J: TRBJ1-1; length: 11; DNA: TGCAGTGTTGCAGGGAACACCGAAACTTTGTTT; CDR3: CSVAGNTETLF
V: TRBV29-1; D: NA; size: NA; J: TRBJ1-4; length: 12; DNA: TGCAGATCAATGGACCTTAATGAAAAACTGATTTTT; CDR3: CRSMDLNEKLIF
V: TRBV20-1; D: TRBD2; size: NA; J: TRBJ2-7; length: 15; DNA: TGCAGTGCTTACTTCCGGAGACTAGCGATTTACGAGCAGTACTTC; CDR3: CSAYFRRLAIYEQYF
V: TRBV4-2; D: NA; size: NA; J: TRBJ1-5; length: 15; DNA: TGTGCCAGCAGCCGGGCGGACAGTAGCAATCAGCCCCAGCTTTTT; CDR3: CASSRADSSNQPQLF
V: TRBV6-5; D: NA; size: NA; J: TRBJ2-5; length: 14; DNA: TGTGTCAGCAGCCCGTACCGGGGCAGAGAGACCCAGTACTTC; CDR3: CVSSPYRGRETQYF
V: TRBV7-9; D: NA; size: once; J: TRBJ1-6; length: 16; DNA: TGTGCCAGCAGCTTAGTCATTGCAGTAGGGCATTCACCCCTCCACTTT; CDR3: CASSLVIAVGHSPLHF
V: TRBV5-6; D: NA; size: many; J: TRBJ2-1; length: 12; DNA: TGTGCCAGCTCTAACCCCTACAATGAGCAGTTCTTC; CDR3: CASSNPYNEQFF
V: TRBV9; D: TRBD1; size: NA; J: TRBJ1-1; length: 14; DNA: TGTGCCAGCAGCCCAATCGGACAGGGGGCTGAAGCTTTCTTT; CDR3: CASSPIGQGAEAFF
V: TRBV5-1; D: TRBD2; size: few; J: TRBJ2-7; length: 15; DNA: TGCGCCAGCAGAGGTGCGTCTAGCGGGAGCTACGAGCAGTACTTC; CDR3: CASRGASSGSYEQYF
V: TRBV7-9; D: TRBD2; size: many; J: TRBJ2-1; length: 16; DNA: TGTGCCAGCAGCGCGCGGTGGACTAGCCCCGTCTATGAGCAGTTCTTC; CDR3: CASSARWTSPVYEQFF
V: TRBV20-1; D: NA; size: once; J: TRBJ1-1; length: 14; DNA: TGCAGTGTTAGAGATGGGCAAGGCACAACTGAAGCTTTCTTT; CDR3: CSVRDGQGTTEAFF
V: TRBV6-1; D: TRBD1; size: NA; J: TRBJ2-2; length: 16; DNA: TGTGCCAGCAGTATGGGACAGGGTCAAACCACCGGGGAGCTGTTTTTT; CDR3: CASSMGQGQTTGELFF